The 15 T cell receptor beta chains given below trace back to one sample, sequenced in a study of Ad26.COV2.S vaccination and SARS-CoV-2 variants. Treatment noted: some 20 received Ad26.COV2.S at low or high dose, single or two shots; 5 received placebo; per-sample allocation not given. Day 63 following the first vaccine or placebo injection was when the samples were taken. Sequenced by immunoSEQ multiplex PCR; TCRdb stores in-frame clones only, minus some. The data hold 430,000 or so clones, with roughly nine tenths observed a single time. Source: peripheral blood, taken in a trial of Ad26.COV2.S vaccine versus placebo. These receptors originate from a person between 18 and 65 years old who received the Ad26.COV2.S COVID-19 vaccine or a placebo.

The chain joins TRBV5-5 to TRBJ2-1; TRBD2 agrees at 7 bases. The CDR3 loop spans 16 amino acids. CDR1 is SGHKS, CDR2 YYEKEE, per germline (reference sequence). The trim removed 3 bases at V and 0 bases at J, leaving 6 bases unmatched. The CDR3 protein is CASSSLKRGSYNEQFF. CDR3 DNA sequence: TGTGCCAGCAGCTCCTTAAAGCGGGGCTCCTACAATGAGCAGTTCTTC.

CDR3 sequence: CASSSIGSLTEAFF. In nucleotides, the CDR3 is TGCGCCAGCAGCTCCATCGGCTCACTCACTGAAGCTTTCTTT. This sequence joins TRBV5-1 and TRBJ1-1; D remains unclear. Trimming shortened V by 3 bases and J by 4 bases, and 13 bases separated the two germline ends. CDR1 SGHRS and CDR2 YFSETQ come from the germline V gene. The CDR3 sequence is 14 residues long.

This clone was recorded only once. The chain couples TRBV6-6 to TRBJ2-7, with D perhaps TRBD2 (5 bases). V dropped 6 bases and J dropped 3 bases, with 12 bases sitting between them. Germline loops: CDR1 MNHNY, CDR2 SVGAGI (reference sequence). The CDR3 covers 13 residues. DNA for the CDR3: TGTGCCAGCAGGGAGAGCGGAAGCTACGAGCAGTACTTC. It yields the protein CASRESGSYEQYF.

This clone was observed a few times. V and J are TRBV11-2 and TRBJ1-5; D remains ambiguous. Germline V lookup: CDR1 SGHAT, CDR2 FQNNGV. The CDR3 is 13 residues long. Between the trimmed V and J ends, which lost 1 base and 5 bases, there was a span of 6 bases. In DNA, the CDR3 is TGTGCCAGCAGCTTAGTTGAAGATCAGCCCCAGCATTTT. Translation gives CASSLVEDQPQHF.

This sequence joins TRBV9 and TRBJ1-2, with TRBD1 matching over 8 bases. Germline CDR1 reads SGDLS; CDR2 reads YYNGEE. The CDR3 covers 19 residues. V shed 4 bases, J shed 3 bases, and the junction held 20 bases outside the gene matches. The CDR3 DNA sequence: TGTGCCAGCAGCTCAGATCCTTTAAGGACAGGGAAGAGGGACTATGGCTACACCTTC. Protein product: CASSSDPLRTGKRDYGYTF.

The CDR3 spells CASSANSFGSYNEQFF. Written as DNA, the CDR3 is TGTGCCAGCAGTGCTAATTCCTTCGGCTCCTACAATGAGCAGTTCTTC. The chain joins TRBV9 to TRBJ2-1, with D hard to call. Trimming removed 5 bases from V and 0 bases from J, with 15 bases in between. Germline V gene lookup returns CDR1 SGDLS and CDR2 YYNGEE. There are 16 residues in the CDR3.

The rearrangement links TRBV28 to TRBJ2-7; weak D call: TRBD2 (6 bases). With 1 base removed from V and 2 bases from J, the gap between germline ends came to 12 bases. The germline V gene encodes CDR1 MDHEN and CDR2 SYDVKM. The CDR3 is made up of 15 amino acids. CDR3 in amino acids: CASSLLGSGAYEQYF. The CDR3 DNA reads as TGTGCCAGCAGTTTATTAGGGTCGGGGGCCTACGAGCAGTACTTC.

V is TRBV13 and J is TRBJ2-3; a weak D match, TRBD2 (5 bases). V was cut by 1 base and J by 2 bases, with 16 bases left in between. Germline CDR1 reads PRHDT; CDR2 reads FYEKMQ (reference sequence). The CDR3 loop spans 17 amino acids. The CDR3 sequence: CASSLDPTGRNTDTQYF. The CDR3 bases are TGTGCCAGCAGCTTAGATCCAACGGGAAGGAACACAGATACGCAGTATTTT.

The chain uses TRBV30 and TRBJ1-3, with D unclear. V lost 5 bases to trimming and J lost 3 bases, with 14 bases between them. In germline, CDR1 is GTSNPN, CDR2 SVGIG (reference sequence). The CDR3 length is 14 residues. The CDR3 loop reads CAWGLGQNGNTIYF. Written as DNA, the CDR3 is TGTGCCTGGGGACTGGGCCAGAATGGAAACACCATATATTTT.

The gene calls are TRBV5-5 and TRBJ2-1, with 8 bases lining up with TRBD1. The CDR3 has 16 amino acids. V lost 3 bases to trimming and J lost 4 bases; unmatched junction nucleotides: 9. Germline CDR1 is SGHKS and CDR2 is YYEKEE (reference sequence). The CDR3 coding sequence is TGTGCCAGCAGCTCTCCCGGGACAGGACTTTACAATGAGCAGTTCTTC. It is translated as CASSSPGTGLYNEQFF.

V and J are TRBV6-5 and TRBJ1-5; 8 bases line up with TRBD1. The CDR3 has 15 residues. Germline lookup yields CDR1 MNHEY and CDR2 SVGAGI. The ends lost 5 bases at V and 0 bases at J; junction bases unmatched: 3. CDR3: CASSRTGSSNQPQHF. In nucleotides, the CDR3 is TGTGCCAGCAGTAGGACAGGGTCTAGCAATCAGCCCCAGCATTTT.

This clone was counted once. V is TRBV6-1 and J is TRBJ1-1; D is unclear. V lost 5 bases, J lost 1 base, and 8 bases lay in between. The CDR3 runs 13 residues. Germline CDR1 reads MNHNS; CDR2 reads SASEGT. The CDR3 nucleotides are TGTGCCAGCAGTTCCCTGGAGAACACTGAAGCTTTCTTT. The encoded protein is CASSSLENTEAFF.

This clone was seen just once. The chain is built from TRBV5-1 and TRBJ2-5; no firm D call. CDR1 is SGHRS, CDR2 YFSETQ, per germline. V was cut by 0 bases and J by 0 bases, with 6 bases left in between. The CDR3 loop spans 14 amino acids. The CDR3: CASSLDPNQETQYF. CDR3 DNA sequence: TGCGCCAGCAGCTTGGACCCCAACCAAGAGACCCAGTACTTC.

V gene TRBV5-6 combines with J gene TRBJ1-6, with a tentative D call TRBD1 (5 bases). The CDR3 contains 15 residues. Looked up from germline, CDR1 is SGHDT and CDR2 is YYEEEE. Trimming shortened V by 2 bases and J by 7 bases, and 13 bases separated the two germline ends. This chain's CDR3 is CASSFLQGKNSPLHF. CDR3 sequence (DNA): TGTGCCAGCAGCTTCCTTCAGGGCAAGAATTCACCCCTCCACTTT.

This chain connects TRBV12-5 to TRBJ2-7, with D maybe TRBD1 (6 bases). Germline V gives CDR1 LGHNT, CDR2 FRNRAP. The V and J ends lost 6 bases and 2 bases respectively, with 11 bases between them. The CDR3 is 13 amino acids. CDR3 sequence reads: CASGPDSPYEQYV. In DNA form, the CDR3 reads TGTGCTAGTGGCCCGGACAGCCCCTACGAGCAGTACGTC.